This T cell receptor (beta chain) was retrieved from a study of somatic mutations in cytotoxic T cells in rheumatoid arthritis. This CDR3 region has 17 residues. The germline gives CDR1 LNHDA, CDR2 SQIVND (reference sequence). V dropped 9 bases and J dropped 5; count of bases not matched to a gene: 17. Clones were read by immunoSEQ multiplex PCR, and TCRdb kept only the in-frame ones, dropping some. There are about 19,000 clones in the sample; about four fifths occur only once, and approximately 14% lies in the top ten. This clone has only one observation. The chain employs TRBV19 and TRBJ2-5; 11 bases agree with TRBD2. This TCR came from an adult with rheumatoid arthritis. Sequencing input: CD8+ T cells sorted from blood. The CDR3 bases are TGTGCCAGACCTCCGGGACTAGCGGTTCTCCGAAGGGAGACCCAGTACTTC. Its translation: CARPPGLAVLRRETQYF.